This TCR beta chain stems from a study of blood T cell repertoires in COVID-19 (dated by TCRdb to the early 2020s). Regarding the complete study: Collaborator samples came from the United States, Italy and Spain and covered acute and convalescent phases of COVID-19. A de-identified subject ID, COVID-19 status, age in years and sex were almost always included in the sample metadata. Where HLA class I and class II types were available, the types were taken from metadata supplied by the sample provider, not from assay-based typing. Deeply sampled blood TCRbeta repertoires from subjects exposed to, actively infected with, or recovered from COVID-19 were included in the dataset. Samples came from the ongoing ImmuneRACE study (first 160 participants) plus 1,254 subjects from 6 global collaborators. The prospective study material was composed of cDNA or gDNA derived from T cells, B-cell-depleted T cells, or PBMCs. The repertoires were made available in a free public database intended to serve as a resource for research on the immune response to SARS-CoV-2. What the authors observed across the whole study: Clinical and demographic metadata were provided uncurated, with the amount varying by source and participant.

Participants in the prospective study were enrolled through a virtual design, were aged roughly 18 to 95 years, and lived in approximately 24 United States geographic areas. In the prospective study, participants were assigned to cohorts based on the clinical history participants reported in a screening survey and a study questionnaire. Exposed participants had been in contact with someone with a PCR-confirmed or clinician-diagnosed COVID-19 case within 2 weeks of study entry. Each participant in the prospective study had whole blood, serum and a nasopharyngeal or oropharyngeal swab collected by mobile phlebotomists. Prospective study participants could optionally give additional blood draws and questionnaires over an approximately two-month period. Before DNA extraction, blood samples from the prospective study were shipped at room temperature or frozen. The immunoSEQ Assay, a bias-controlled multiplex PCR, was used to amplify TCRbeta CDR3 regions from genomic DNA. Per the authors' processing: Within the assay, amplification of reference gene primers was used to estimate how many nucleated cells each sample contained. To quantify the absolute abundance of each unique TCRbeta CDR3 rearrangement, sequence reads were collapsed and filtered. For each sample, productive Simpson clonality was calculated as the square root of Simpson's diversity index across productive rearrangements. The table comes from immuneACCESS by way of TCRdb, which keeps in-frame sequences with V and J called. Part of the clones is missing from these tables; in studies checked, under half for an unresolved V gene and the rest for unknown reasons. V, J and clone size derive from that table, while D and trimming were established from the DNA sequence. This sample holds roughly 200,000 clones; 83% were observed only once. Clones ranked in the top ten supply approximately 5% of the sample.

Notes on this clone: The antigen it binds to is not known. Per-base quality was not reported, and no clone a single base away is much larger than it.

Sequencing used PBMCs or T cells enriched from blood (not recorded which). This TCR came from a woman in her forties or fifties who had been exposed to COVID-19.

CDR3 region: CASSLEGSTEAFF. At the DNA level, the sequence is TGCGCCAGCAGCTTAGAGGGTAGCACTGAAGCTTTCTTT. The sequence is built from TRBV5-1 and TRBJ1-1; confidence is insufficient to name the D gene. Trimming costs V 2 bases and J 4 bases, and their ends lie 9 bases apart. The germline V gene yields SGHRS for CDR1 and YFSETQ for CDR2. The CDR3 runs 13 residues from the cysteine to the phenylalanine. Only CDR3 DNA is held: 39 bases, read in frame from base 1.